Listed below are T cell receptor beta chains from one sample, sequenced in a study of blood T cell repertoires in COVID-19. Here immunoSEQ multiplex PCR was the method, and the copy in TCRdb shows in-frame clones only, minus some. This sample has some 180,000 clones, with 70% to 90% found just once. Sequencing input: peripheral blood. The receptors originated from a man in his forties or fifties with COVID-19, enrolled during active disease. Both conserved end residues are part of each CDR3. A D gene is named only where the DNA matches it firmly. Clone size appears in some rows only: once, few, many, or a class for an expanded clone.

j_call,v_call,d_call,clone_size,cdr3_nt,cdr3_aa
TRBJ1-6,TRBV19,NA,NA,TGTGCCAGTCGAGGGCCAGACTATTCACCCCTCCACTTT,CASRGPDYSPLHF
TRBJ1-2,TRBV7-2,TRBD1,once,TGTGCCAGCAGCTTATCCGGGACAGGGCTTGGAGGCTACACCTTC,CASSLSGTGLGGYTF
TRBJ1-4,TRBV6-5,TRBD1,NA,TGTGCCAGCAGTAACCGGGACAGGGTGGGAAAACTGTTTTTT,CASSNRDRVGKLFF
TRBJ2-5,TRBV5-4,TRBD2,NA,TGTGCCACATTCTTAGCGGGGGGAGGGGAGACCCAGTACTTC,CATFLAGGGETQYF
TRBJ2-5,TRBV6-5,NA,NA,TGTGCCAGCAGCGACACCATCCAAGAGACCCAGTACTTC,CASSDTIQETQYF
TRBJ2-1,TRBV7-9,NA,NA,TGTGCTAGCAGCTTAGTCGCGGGGCTGGGGGAGCAGTTCTTC,CASSLVAGLGEQFF
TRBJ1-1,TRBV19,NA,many,TGTGCCAGTAATAGAGGGGGTTGGACTGAAGCTTTCTTT,CASNRGGWTEAFF
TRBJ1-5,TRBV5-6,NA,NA,TGTGCCAGCAGCTTTTACGGCAGGGCCAACCAGCCCCAGCATTTT,CASSFYGRANQPQHF
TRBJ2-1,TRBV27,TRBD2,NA,TGTGCCAGCAGTTTCAGAGGGACTAGCGGGAGGGCCATCTACAATGAGCAGTTCTTC,CASSFRGTSGRAIYNEQFF
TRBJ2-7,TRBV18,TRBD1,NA,TGTGCCAGCTCAAAAGCTGGACAGGGCGCCTACGAGCAGTACTTC,CASSKAGQGAYEQYF
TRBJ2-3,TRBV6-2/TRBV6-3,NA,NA,TGTGCCAGCAGTTCCCACAGGGACAACACAGATACGCAGTATTTT,CASSSHRDNTDTQYF
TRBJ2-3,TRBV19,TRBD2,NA,TGTGCCAGTAGCCGGGAGCAAGCGGGAGGAACACCAGATACGCAGTATTTT,CASSREQAGGTPDTQYF
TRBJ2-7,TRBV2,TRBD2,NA,TGTGCCAGCAGTGGACTAGCGGGAGCAACCTACGAGCAGTACTTC,CASSGLAGATYEQYF
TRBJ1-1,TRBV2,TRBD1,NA,TGTGCCAGCAACCATCTCCGAGACAGGGGATTGAACACTGAAGCTTTCTTT,CASNHLRDRGLNTEAFF
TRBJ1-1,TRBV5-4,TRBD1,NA,TGTGCCAGCAGCGCCGACCGACAGGGGACCACTGAAGCTTTCTTT,CASSADRQGTTEAFF
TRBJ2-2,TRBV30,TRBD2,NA,TGTGCCTGGAGTGTGGGAGCGGGGGGGCGTTTCACCGGGGAGCTGTTTTTT,CAWSVGAGGRFTGELFF
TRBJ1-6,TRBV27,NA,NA,TGTGCCAGCAGTCCGGGACACCCGAATAATAATTCACCCCTCCACTTT,CASSPGHPNNNSPLHF
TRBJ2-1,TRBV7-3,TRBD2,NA,TGTGCCAGCAGCGCTGGAGGGACTAGGTCTGGGAATGAGCAGTTCTTC,CASSAGGTRSGNEQFF
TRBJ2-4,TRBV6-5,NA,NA,TGTGCCAGCCAGCGGGGTGCTGGGAGGGGGAACATTCAGTACTTC,CASQRGAGRGNIQYF
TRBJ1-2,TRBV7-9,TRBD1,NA,TGTGCCAGCAGCACGACAGGGGGCGCGGGCGGCTACACCTTC,CASSTTGGAGGYTF
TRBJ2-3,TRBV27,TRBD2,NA,TGTGCCAGCAGTCGCCCACCGGGACTAGCGGAGGGGGGCACAGATACGCAGTATTTT,CASSRPPGLAEGGTDTQYF
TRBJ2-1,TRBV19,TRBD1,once,TGTGCCAGTAGTAGCGGACAGGGGTACAATGAGCAGTTCTTC,CASSSGQGYNEQFF
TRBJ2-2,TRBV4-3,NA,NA,TGCGCCAGCAGCCAAGCGCGGGATGCACCGACCGGGGAGCTGTTTTTT,CASSQARDAPTGELFF
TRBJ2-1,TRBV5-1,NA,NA,TGCGCCAGCAGCTTGGGACTAGTGGGTTTTGAGCAGTTCTTC,CASSLGLVGFEQFF
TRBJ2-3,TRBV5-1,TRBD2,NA,TGCGCCAGCAGCGGACTAGCGGGGGGTGGGGCAGATACGCAGTATTTT,CASSGLAGGGADTQYF
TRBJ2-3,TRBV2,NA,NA,TGTGCCAGCAGTATTCACACAGATACGCAGTATTTT,CASSIHTDTQYF
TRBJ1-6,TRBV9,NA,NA,TGTGCCAGCAGCGTAGCAGGGGCCTATAATTCACCCCTCCACTTT,CASSVAGAYNSPLHF
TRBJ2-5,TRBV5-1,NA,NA,TGCGCCAGCAGCCCTGGCGGAGGGCAAGAGACCCAGTACTTC,CASSPGGGQETQYF
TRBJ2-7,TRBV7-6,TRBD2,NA,TGTGCCAGCAGCTTTCGGGGGGTAGCGGACGACGACGAGCAGTACTTC,CASSFRGVADDDEQYF
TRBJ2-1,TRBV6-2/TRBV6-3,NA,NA,TGTGCCAGCAGTCGCACGCTCGAGAGCTCCTACAATGAGCAGTTCTTC,CASSRTLESSYNEQFF
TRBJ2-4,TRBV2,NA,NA,TGTGCCAGCAGTGGATTACGGGGTGGCCTCGACATTCAGTACTTC,CASSGLRGGLDIQYF
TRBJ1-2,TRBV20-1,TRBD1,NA,TGCAGTGCTAGTCGACAGGGCCCGAGCTATGGCTACACCTTC,CSASRQGPSYGYTF
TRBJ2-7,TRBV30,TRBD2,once,TGTGCCGGAATGGAGCCGGCTAGCGGGTACGAGCAGTACTTC,CAGMEPASGYEQYF
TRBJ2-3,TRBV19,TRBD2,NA,TGTGCCAGTAGCGAAACTAGCGGGATATTCGCAGATACGCAGTATTTT,CASSETSGIFADTQYF
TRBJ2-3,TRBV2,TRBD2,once,TGTGCCAGCATCCGGACTAGCGGGAGGGAAGATACGCAGTATTTT,CASIRTSGREDTQYF
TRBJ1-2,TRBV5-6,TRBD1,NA,TGTGCCAGCAGAGCTTATGGGACAGGGGGCTATGGCTACACCTTC,CASRAYGTGGYGYTF
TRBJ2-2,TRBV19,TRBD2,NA,TGTGCCAGTAGCTCCCTCAGCGGGGGACCGAACACCGGGGAGCTGTTTTTT,CASSSLSGGPNTGELFF
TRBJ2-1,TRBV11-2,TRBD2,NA,TGTGCCAGCAGCAAACGACTAGCGGGAGAGGTCGGTGAGCAGTTCTTC,CASSKRLAGEVGEQFF
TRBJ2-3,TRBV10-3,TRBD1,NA,TGTGCCATCAGTGGACAGGGGTCGGATACGCAGTATTTT,CAISGQGSDTQYF
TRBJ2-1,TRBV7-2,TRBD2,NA,TGTGCCAGCCCGCCGGGGGAGGGAAATGAGCAGTTCTTC,CASPPGEGNEQFF
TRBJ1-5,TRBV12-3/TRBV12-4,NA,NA,TGTGCCAGCAGTTTTGGGGGGGATGGGCCCCAGCATTTT,CASSFGGDGPQHF
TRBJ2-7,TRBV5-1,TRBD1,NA,TGCGCCAGCAGCTTGGTGGGACAGCCGCAGTACTTC,CASSLVGQPQYF
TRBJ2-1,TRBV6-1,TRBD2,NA,TGTGCCAGCAGTGAATGGGAGGGCCTCTACAATGAGCAGTTCTTC,CASSEWEGLYNEQFF
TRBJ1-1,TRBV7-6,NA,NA,TGTGCCAGCAGCTTATTAGGGGTAATGAACACTGAAGCTTTCTTT,CASSLLGVMNTEAFF
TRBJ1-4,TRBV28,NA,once,TGTGCCAGCAGTTTAGGGGGGTTTGAAAAACTGTTTTTT,CASSLGGFEKLFF
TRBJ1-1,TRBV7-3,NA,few,TGTGCCAGCAGCCAACAGGGTAACACTGAAGCTTTCTTT,CASSQQGNTEAFF
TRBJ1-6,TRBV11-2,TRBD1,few,TGTGCCAGCAGCTCCGACAGGGGATCACCCCTCCACTTT,CASSSDRGSPLHF
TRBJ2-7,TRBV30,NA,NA,TGTGCCTGGAGTAAGGACACTCCCTACGAGCAGTACTTC,CAWSKDTPYEQYF
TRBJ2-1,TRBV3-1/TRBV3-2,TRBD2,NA,TGTGCCAGCAGCCGATGGACTAGCGGGAGTATCGGTGAGCAGTTCTTC,CASSRWTSGSIGEQFF
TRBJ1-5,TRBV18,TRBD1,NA,TGTGCCAGCTCACCGAGCGACAGGGTCGGACAGCCCCAGCATTTT,CASSPSDRVGQPQHF
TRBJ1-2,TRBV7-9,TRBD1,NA,TGTGCCAGCAGCTTCTGGACAGGGACCTTTGGCTACACCTTC,CASSFWTGTFGYTF